The 18 T cell receptor beta chains in this list originate from one sample, sequenced in a study of identical twins (dated by TCRdb to 2016 to 2018). The library was produced with 5' RACE. The instrument given in TCRdb is Illumina HiSeq 2000. Clones were called with MiXCR by TCRdb after fastp trimmed the public reads at Q25, and only in-frame beta chains were retained. Every entry covers one CDR3 protein and lists the most common genes and DNA from its rows. This sample is represented by roughly 250,000 distinct CDR3 sequences; roughly 13% of them were singletons. 7% to 9.5% of the sample comes from the top ten. The specimen was memory (CD45RO+) T cells sorted from blood. The cell subset or site label here, explained by the study, means: CD45RO+ enriched T cells. The source is a woman younger than 35 in good health.

This clonotype has only a few counts. The chain is built from TRBV6-1 and TRBJ2-3; a weak D match, TRBD1 (5 bases). The CDR3 contains 16 residues. Germline-derived CDR1 and CDR2 are MNHNS and SASEGT. Deletions cut 8 bases from V and 3 bases from J, with 21 bases between. CDR3 sequence reads: CASSGQSRGGTDTQYF. The DNA of the CDR3 is TGTGCCAGCTCAGGCCAGAGTAGGGGTGGAACAGATACGCAGTATTTT.

This clonotype was detected ten times or more. The CDR3: CASRDRPNSYEQYF. In DNA form, the CDR3 reads TGTGCCAGCAGGGACAGGCCAAACTCCTACGAGCAGTACTTC. The V call is TRBV2, the J call TRBJ2-7; 7 positions agree with TRBD1. The length of the CDR3 is 14 residues. Losses at the gene ends were 6 bases for V and 0 bases for J; bases not matched to a gene: 5. The germline V gene has CDR1 SNHLY and CDR2 FYNNEI.

This clonotype was counted a few times. The chain is built from TRBV28 and TRBJ1-2, with D possibly being TRBD1 (6 bases). The CDR3 totals 15 residues. Looked up from germline, CDR1 is MDHEN and CDR2 is SYDVKM. V was clipped by 2 bases and J by 5 bases, with 15 bases between them. The CDR3 DNA is TGTGCCAGCAGTTTAAGTAGGGGGTTGGGTTATGGCTACACCTTC. Its translation: CASSLSRGLGYGYTF.

This clonotype was observed a few times. The chain couples TRBV20-1 to TRBJ2-5; tentatively, D is TRBD1 or TRBD2 (7 bases each). CDR3 size: 13 residues. Germline values: CDR1 DFQATT, CDR2 SNEGSKA (reference sequence). Trimming took 6 bases from V and 4 from J, leaving 15 bases between them. CDR3 sequence (DNA): TGCAGTGCCAGCCGGGGGGACAGAGAGACCCAGTACTTC. Translation gives CSASRGDRETQYF.

The rearrangement joins TRBV20-1 to TRBJ2-3; D uncertain. In germline, CDR1 is DFQATT, CDR2 SNEGSKA (reference sequence). Between the trimmed V and J ends, which lost 2 bases and 5 bases, there was a span of 11 bases. The CDR3 has 13 amino acids. The chain's CDR3 is CSARPYRGDTQYF. As DNA, the CDR3 is TGCAGTGCTAGACCCTATCGTGGAGATACGCAGTATTTT.

This clonotype has only a few counts. V gene TRBV19 combines with J gene TRBJ1-1, with D hard to call. Germline-derived CDR1 and CDR2 are LNHDA and SQIVND (reference sequence). Trimming shortened V by 3 bases and J by 0 bases, and 8 bases separated the two germline ends. The CDR3 is made up of 14 amino acids. The CDR3 spells CASSMSHLNTEAFF. DNA for the CDR3: TGTGCCAGTAGTATGTCCCACCTGAACACTGAAGCTTTCTTT.

The genes are TRBV20-1 and TRBJ2-7; D gene ambiguous. The germline gives CDR1 DFQATT, CDR2 SNEGSKA (reference sequence). The V end lost 2 bases, the J end lost 6 bases, and 8 bases lay between the germline ends. The CDR3 consists of 11 residues. In DNA, the CDR3 is TGCAGTGCTAGAACCCTGACCGAGCAGTACTTC. Translation: CSARTLTEQYF.

The gene calls are TRBV6-1 and TRBJ2-4, with TRBD2 matching over 10 bases. Germline CDR1 MNHNS, CDR2 SASEGT. CDR3 length equals 16 residues. Trimming cost V 2 bases and J 5 bases; bases outside gene matches: 6. The CDR3 spells CASSEPSGGVENIQYF. The CDR3, as DNA: TGTGCCAGCAGTGAACCAAGCGGGGGGGTTGAAAACATTCAGTACTTC.

This clonotype turned up a few times. V is TRBV14 and J is TRBJ2-1, with D perhaps TRBD1 or TRBD2 (5 bases each). Trimming left V 2 bases short and J 6 bases short, with 26 bases between. Germline V gives CDR1 SGHDN, CDR2 FVKESK. The CDR3 runs to 19 residues. The CDR3 sequence is CASSQTGRRTGRQFNEQFF. In DNA form, the CDR3 reads TGTGCCAGCAGCCAAACGGGACGCCGGACCGGGCGGCAATTCAATGAGCAGTTCTTC.

This clonotype was counted between two and nine times. The V call is TRBV7-2, the J call TRBJ1-6; no reliable D call. The CDR3 spans 12 residues. V lost 1 base and J 7 bases, leaving 2 bases between the germline ends. Germline V gene sequence: CDR1 SGHTA, CDR2 FQGNSA. CDR3 DNA sequence: TGTGCCAGCAGCTTAGTAAATTCACCCCTCCACTTT. Protein product: CASSLVNSPLHF.

This clonotype was counted only a few times. This chain connects TRBV3-1 to TRBJ1-1; D perhaps matches TRBD1 (6 bases). This CDR3 region has 15 residues. CDR1 LGHDT and CDR2 YNNKEL come from the germline V gene (reference sequence). The V gene lost 2 bases and the J gene lost 7 bases, with 17 bases spanning the gap. The chain's CDR3 is CASSQTRTGRVEAFF. The CDR3 nucleotides are TGTGCCAGCAGCCAAACCCGAACAGGGAGGGTTGAAGCTTTCTTT.

V is TRBV9 and J is TRBJ1-2; no clear D gene. Trimming left V 2 bases short and J 0 bases short, with 5 bases between. This CDR3 comprises 13 residues. In germline, CDR1 is SGDLS, CDR2 YYNGEE. The chain's CDR3 is CASSVGTNYGYTF. The CDR3 DNA follows: TGTGCCAGCAGCGTGGGGACTAACTATGGCTACACCTTC.

The genes are TRBV18 and TRBJ2-3; maybe TRBD2 (5 bases). Germline assignment: CDR1 KGHSH and CDR2 LQKENI. The V end was cut by 3 bases, the J end by 2 bases, with 9 bases between. The CDR3 has 14 amino acids. The DNA of the CDR3 is TGTGCCAGCTCACCTTTGGGAGTCACAGATACGCAGTATTTT. Encoded protein: CASSPLGVTDTQYF.

The chain combines TRBV6-1 with TRBJ2-3; possible D gene TRBD2, 5 bases. Per germline, CDR1 MNHNS and CDR2 SASEGT. Between the trimmed V and J ends, which lost 6 bases and 4 bases, there was a span of 14 bases. The CDR3 extends over 14 amino acids. The CDR3 loop is CASREPSGSDTQYF. Here the CDR3 DNA reads TGTGCCAGCAGGGAGCCCTCGGGGTCAGATACGCAGTATTTT.

This clonotype turned up a few times. This sequence joins TRBV5-5 and TRBJ1-4; D is ambiguous. The CDR3 is made up of 15 amino acids. Per the germline V gene, CDR1 is SGHKS and CDR2 is YYEKEE (reference sequence). Trimming pared 2 bases from V and 5 bases from J, leaving 13 bases between. CDR3 loop: CASSFSAGNNEKLFF. As DNA, the CDR3 is TGTGCCAGCAGCTTTAGTGCCGGAAACAATGAAAAACTGTTTTTT.

This clonotype was detected only a few times. V usage is TRBV25-1 and J usage is TRBJ2-7, with D possibly matching TRBD1 (5 bases). Germline CDR1 MGHDK, CDR2 SYGVNS. The V and J ends lost 10 bases and 5 bases respectively, with 18 bases between them. This CDR3 comprises 13 residues. The DNA for the CDR3 is TGTGCCACTCAAGGGGCTGGTAGGCACGAGCAGTACTTC. It yields the protein CATQGAGRHEQYF.

This rearrangement joins TRBV6-2 or TRBV6-3 to TRBJ2-2, with D uncertain. Trimming removed 2 bases from V and 7 bases from J, with 11 bases in between. Looked up from germline, CDR1 is MNHEY and CDR2 is SVGEGT. This CDR3 is 14 amino acids long. CDR3 in amino acids: CASSYTTPFGELFF. CDR3 coding DNA: TGTGCCAGCAGTTACACAACGCCTTTCGGGGAGCTGTTTTTT.

This clonotype was detected ten times or more. This rearrangement joins TRBV20-1 to TRBJ2-3; D gene ambiguous. Trimming removed 0 bases from V and 5 bases from J, with 9 bases in between. This CDR3 is built from 13 residues. In germline, CDR1 is DFQATT, CDR2 SNEGSKA (reference sequence). CDR3: CSARDDIRDTQYF. CDR3 in DNA: TGCAGTGCTAGAGATGATATCCGAGATACGCAGTATTTT.